This is a list of T cell receptor beta chains from one sample in a study of T cell repertoires in cytomegalovirus infection. Their specific antigens are unknown. TCRdb processed the reads anew with MiXCR; each CDR3 protein has one entry. The data hold about 700,000 distinct CDR3 sequences, with 33% observed a single time. The sample was cultured PBMCs, taken from culture after CMV antigen stimulation. These receptors were taken from a human donor in good health (CMV status not recorded). Some clones in this sample may be carry-over from other donors' samples. The CDR3 runs from the conserved cysteine through the conserved F or W. D genes are given only for firm matches. The listing skips clone size in some rows; elsewhere it reads once, few, many or a size class.

size: few
D: -
V: TRBV2
J: TRBJ2-1
DNA: TGTGCCAGCAGTGGTAGTGAGCAGTTCTTC
CDR3: CASSGSEQFF

size: -
D: -
V: TRBV5-1
J: TRBJ2-1
DNA: TGCGCCAGCAGCTTGGAGTTCCCCAATGAGCAGTTCTTC
CDR3: CASSLEFPNEQFF

size: -
D: -
V: TRBV19
J: TRBJ2-7
DNA: TGTGCCAGTACTCCTACGCCGGGGTTGGGGCCCTACGAGCAGTACTTC
CDR3: CASTPTPGLGPYEQYF

size: few
D: TRBD2
V: TRBV29-1
J: TRBJ2-1
DNA: TGCAGCGTATGGGGGGAGCGGGGGCGCAATGAGCAGTTCTTC
CDR3: CSVWGERGRNEQFF

size: few
D: -
V: TRBV20-1
J: TRBJ1-5
DNA: TGCAGTGCTAGAAGGCAGGCCGAGCAGCCCCAGCATTTT
CDR3: CSARRQAEQPQHF

size: -
D: -
V: TRBV6-6
J: TRBJ2-3
DNA: TGTGCCAGCAGTCCCGAGTCCGATACGCAGTATTTT
CDR3: CASSPESDTQYF

size: -
D: TRBD2
V: TRBV20-1
J: TRBJ2-4
DNA: TGCAGTGCTAGTTCTCAGCGGGGGAAAAACATTCAGTACTTC
CDR3: CSASSQRGKNIQYF

size: -
D: TRBD1
V: TRBV7-4
J: TRBJ1-2
DNA: TGTGCCAGCAGCTTCCTTGGGACAGGTCTACCCCCGGACTATGGCTACACCTTC
CDR3: CASSFLGTGLPPDYGYTF

size: once
D: TRBD1
V: TRBV7-3
J: TRBJ1-5
DNA: TGTGCCAGCAGCTCCGGGACAGGGGGTAAGCCCCAGCATTTT
CDR3: CASSSGTGGKPQHF

size: few
D: -
V: TRBV7-9
J: TRBJ2-7
DNA: TGTGCCAGCAGCTTAGGCCAGATCGACGAGCAGTACTTC
CDR3: CASSLGQIDEQYF

size: -
D: TRBD2
V: TRBV30
J: TRBJ2-3
DNA: TGTGCCTCCAATAGAGGAGGACCGGGACTAGCGGGACCAGATACGCAGTATTTT
CDR3: CASNRGGPGLAGPDTQYF

size: few
D: TRBD1
V: TRBV20-1
J: TRBJ1-5
DNA: TGCAGTGCAAGGACAGGGGGACGAGACAATCAGCCCCAGCATTTT
CDR3: CSARTGGRDNQPQHF

size: -
D: -
V: TRBV2
J: TRBJ2-1
DNA: TGTGCCAGCAGTGGGGCTTACAATGGACAGTTCTTC
CDR3: CASSGAYNGQFF

size: -
D: -
V: TRBV12-3/TRBV12-4
J: TRBJ2-2
DNA: TGTGCCAGCAGTTTGGGCCTGTCGCCCACCGGGGAGCTGTTTTTT
CDR3: CASSLGLSPTGELFF

size: few
D: TRBD2
V: TRBV3-1
J: TRBJ2-5
DNA: TGTGCCAGCAGCCAAGGAACTAGCGGGGACGGGGAGACCCAGTACTTC
CDR3: CASSQGTSGDGETQYF

size: -
D: -
V: TRBV7-6
J: TRBJ2-1
DNA: TGTGCCAGCAGCCCAGGCGGGCGGGACAGAGAGCAGTTCTTC
CDR3: CASSPGGRDREQFF